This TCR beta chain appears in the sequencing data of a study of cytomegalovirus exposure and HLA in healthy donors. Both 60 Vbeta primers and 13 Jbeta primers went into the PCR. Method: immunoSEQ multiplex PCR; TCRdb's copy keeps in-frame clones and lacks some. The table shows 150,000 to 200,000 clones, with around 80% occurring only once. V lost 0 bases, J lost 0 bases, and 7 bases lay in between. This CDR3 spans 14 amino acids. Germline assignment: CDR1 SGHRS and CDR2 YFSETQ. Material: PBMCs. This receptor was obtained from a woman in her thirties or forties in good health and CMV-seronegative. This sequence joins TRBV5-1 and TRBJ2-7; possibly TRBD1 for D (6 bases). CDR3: CASSLGDNSYEQYF. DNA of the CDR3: TGCGCCAGCAGCTTGGGGGACAACTCCTACGAGCAGTACTTC.